A single sample is the source of the 29 T cell receptor beta chains below, sequenced in a study of blood T cells in healthy people across ages. With a J-beta primer mix and a sample-barcoded 5' primer, a second PCR ran about 7 to 11 cycles. MiXCR, applied by TCRdb to the 5' RACE reads, yields one record per CDR3 protein. The sample consists of more than 650,000 distinct CDR3 sequences, 20% to 25% of them appearing once. Sequences were obtained from blood. The receptors stem from a man between 65 and 85 years old in good health.

This clonotype has ten or more counts. CDR3 amino acids: CASSQATGKNIQYF. The CDR3 coding sequence is TGTGCCAGCAGCCAGGCCACGGGCAAAAACATTCAGTACTTC. The V and J genes are TRBV4-2 and TRBJ2-4; D unresolved. This CDR3 is built from 14 residues. Germline loops: CDR1 LGHNA, CDR2 YNFKEQ. V lost 3 bases and J 3 bases, leaving 9 bases between the germline ends.

This clonotype turned up a few times. The V call is TRBV6-1, the J call TRBJ2-7; 9 bases are a match to TRBD1. Germline loops: CDR1 MNHNS, CDR2 SASEGT. The CDR3 has 10 residues. CDR3 region: CGTGSYEQYV. For the CDR3, the DNA is TGCGGGACAGGGTCCTACGAGCAGTACGTC.

The V call is TRBV7-6, the J call TRBJ1-1; possible D gene TRBD1, 6 bases. The CDR3 is made up of 13 amino acids. Germline CDR1 and CDR2: SGHVS and FNYEAQ. The V and J ends lost 5 bases and 5 bases respectively, with 12 bases between them. The CDR3 loop reads CASSAQGRTEAFF. Here the CDR3 DNA reads TGTGCCAGCAGCGCACAGGGTAGGACTGAAGCTTTCTTT.

This clonotype was detected only a few times. The DNA for the CDR3 is TGTGCCAGCAGCTTAAGGCGAAGCTTCTATGGCTACACCTTC. It is translated as CASSLRRSFYGYTF. The rearrangement joins TRBV7-8 to TRBJ1-2; D is unclear. Germline CDR1 SGHVS, CDR2 FQNEAQ. This CDR3 spans 14 amino acids. V lost 2 bases and J 4 bases, leaving 11 bases between the germline ends.

This rearrangement joins TRBV15 to TRBJ1-6; a weak D match, TRBD1 (5 bases). CDR1 is LNHNV and CDR2 is YYDKDF in the germline V gene (reference sequence). The CDR3 has 18 amino acids. Trimming removed 3 bases from V and 0 bases from J, with 15 bases in between. The DNA of the CDR3 is TGTGCCACCAGCAGCCGGGGCCAAAAGAGCTCCTATAATTCACCCCTCCACTTT. This gives the protein CATSSRGQKSSYNSPLHF. The complete variable domain, with remaining parts taken from reference TRBV15 and TRBJ1-6, reads DAMVIQNPRYQVTQFGKPVTLSCSQTLNHNVMYWYQQKSSQAPKLLFHYYDKDFNNEADTPDNFQSRRPNTSFCFLDIRSPGLGDTAMYLCATSSRGQKSSYNSPLHFGNGTRLTVT.

The chain uses TRBV7-9 and TRBJ2-3, with D possibly matching TRBD2 (6 bases). CDR3 length equals 16 residues. From germline, CDR1 is SEHNR and CDR2 FQNEAQ (reference sequence). Trimming stripped 5 bases from V and 5 bases from J, with 20 bases between. The DNA for the CDR3 is TGTGCCAGCAGCCCATTAGGAGGGGACGGTTTAGATACGCAGTATTTT. The encoded protein is CASSPLGGDGLDTQYF. Combining the CDR3 with reference TRBV7-9 and TRBJ2-3 gives the whole variable domain DTGVSQNPRHKITKRGQNVTFRCDPISEHNRLYWYRQTLGQGPEFLTYFQNEAQLEKSRLLSDRFSAERPKGSFSTLEIQRTEQGDSAMYLCASSPLGGDGLDTQYFGPGTRLTVL.

This clonotype was counted a few times. At one of its ends the junction is not consistent with the germline gene, which may arise from a read error. The gene calls are TRBV24-1 and TRBJ1-4; D remains unclear. The CDR3 has 14 amino acids. Germline CDR1 is KGHDR and CDR2 is SFDVKD. CDR3 sequence: CATLVPLTDEKLFF. In DNA form, the CDR3 reads TGTGCCACTCTTGTGCCGCTAACTGATGAAAAACTGTTTTTT.

The genes are TRBV11-2 and TRBJ2-3, with D possibly being TRBD2 (6 bases). The CDR3 extends over 15 amino acids. CDR1 SGHAT and CDR2 FQNNGV come from the germline V gene. V lost 6 bases to trimming and J lost 3 bases, with 16 bases between them. Written as DNA, the CDR3 is TGTGCCAGCAGGCGGACTTGGGACTTAACAGATACGCAGTATTTT. Amino acid sequence: CASRRTWDLTDTQYF.

This clonotype was counted between two and nine times. CDR3 amino acids: CASSQATSGSHYEQYV. DNA for the CDR3: TGCGCCAGCAGCCAGGCGACTAGCGGGAGCCACTACGAGCAGTACGTC. The chain joins TRBV4-1 to TRBJ2-7; 12 bases agree with TRBD2. CDR1 and CDR2 (germline): MGHRA, YSYEKL. Trimming cost V 3 bases and J 3 bases; bases outside gene matches: 6. This CDR3 region has 16 residues.

The sample holds a few counts of this clonotype. The chain combines TRBV20-1 with TRBJ2-4; tentatively, D is TRBD1 (6 bases). There are 15 residues in the CDR3. In germline, CDR1 is DFQATT, CDR2 SNEGSKA (reference sequence). The ends were cut back, 0 bases at V and 0 bases at J, with 9 bases in the middle. CDR3 nucleotides: TGCAGTGCTAGAGAACAGGGAAAAGCCAAAAACATTCAGTACTTC. Amino acid sequence: CSAREQGKAKNIQYF.

V gene TRBV4-2 combines with J gene TRBJ2-2; 10 bases agree with TRBD2. Trimming took 1 base from V and 9 from J; bases not matched to a gene: 11. CDR1 LGHNA and CDR2 YNFKEQ come from the germline V gene. There are 17 residues in the CDR3. CDR3 nucleotides: TGTGCCAGCAGCCAAGTTCCCAGCGGGGGGGCGTTGAGGGAGCTGTTTTTT. The encoded protein is CASSQVPSGGALRELFF.

CDR3 residues: CASSPGWSQPQHF. DNA for the CDR3: TGTGCCAGCAGTCCAGGCTGGAGTCAGCCCCAGCATTTT. This sequence joins TRBV7-3 and TRBJ1-5; no definite D call. Germline CDR1 is SGHTA and CDR2 is FQGTGA. V shed 6 bases and J shed 6 bases, with 12 bases lying between them. The CDR3 sequence is 13 residues long. The full variable domain, rest sourced from reference TRBV7-3 and TRBJ1-5, is GAGVSQTPSNKVTEKGKYVELRCDPISGHTALYWYRQSLGQGPEFLIYFQGTGAADDSGLPNDRFFAVRPEGSVSTLKIQRTERGDSAVYLCASSPGWSQPQHFGDGTRLSIL.

In its sample, this clonotype was seen a few times. This likely comes from a read error, as the CDR3 has no conserved phenylalanine or tryptophan at its end. The V and J genes are TRBV29-1 and TRBJ2-1; 10 bases fit TRBD1. The germline V gene encodes CDR1 SQVTM and CDR2 ANQGSEA. The J segment lost 2 bases and the V segment lost 5 bases, leaving 6 bases of the junction unmatched. The CDR3 length is 15 residues. CDR3 coding DNA: TGCAGCGTTTCAACCGGGACAGGGGCCTACAATGAGCAGTTCTTA. Its translation: CSVSTGTGAYNEQFL.

This clonotype appeared a few times. The chain recombines TRBV20-1 with TRBJ2-2; maybe TRBD2 (7 bases). CDR1 is DFQATT and CDR2 is SNEGSKA in the germline V gene (reference sequence). V was trimmed by 4 bases and J by 2 bases, leaving 17 bases between them. This CDR3 is built from 16 residues. CDR3: CSAKEGGGRNTGELFF. CDR3 nucleotides: TGCAGTGCTAAGGAGGGGGGGGGCCGCAACACCGGGGAGCTGTTTTTT.

The chain links TRBV3-1 to TRBJ2-1; D is ambiguous. CDR3 size: 12 residues. Looked up from germline, CDR1 is LGHDT and CDR2 is YNNKEL (reference sequence). V was pared by 1 base and J by 8 bases, with 6 bases between. The CDR3 sequence: CASSQVKHEQFF. In DNA form, the CDR3 reads TGTGCCAGCAGCCAAGTTAAGCATGAGCAGTTCTTC.

Only a few counts were recorded for this clonotype. This rearrangement joins TRBV3-1 to TRBJ2-3; unclear D gene. Deletions cut 0 bases from V and 3 bases from J, with 10 bases between. The CDR3 has 15 amino acids. CDR1 is LGHDT, CDR2 YNNKEL, per germline (reference sequence). CDR3 amino acids: CASSQDLLRTDTQYF. CDR3 coding DNA: TGTGCCAGCAGCCAAGACCTTTTACGGACAGATACGCAGTATTTT.

The chain uses TRBV5-6 and TRBJ2-5, with TRBD2 as a possible D gene (6 bases). TRBJ2-1 explains the end of the DNA better; the J call may be wrong. CDR3 length equals 14 residues. Germline V gene lookup returns CDR1 SGHDT and CDR2 YYEEEE. CDR3 sequence (DNA): TGTGCCAGCAGGAGGGACTGGAGTCAGAATGAGCAGTTCTTC. This encodes CASRRDWSQNEQFF.

This clonotype was seen a few times. The chain carries TRBV15 and TRBJ2-4; D is unresolved. In germline, CDR1 is LNHNV, CDR2 YYDKDF (reference sequence). V lost 4 bases, J lost 8 bases, and 6 bases lay in between. This CDR3 contains 11 residues. This chain's CDR3 is CATSTRDIQYF. The CDR3 DNA sequence: TGTGCCACCAGCACCAGAGACATTCAGTACTTC.

This clonotype occurred a few times. The rearrangement uses TRBV20-1 and TRBJ1-2, with D unclear. The CDR3 is 12 residues long. Germline CDR1 reads DFQATT; CDR2 reads SNEGSKA (reference sequence). The ends were cut back, 3 bases at V and 0 bases at J, with 5 bases in the middle. The DNA of the CDR3 is TGCAGTGCTAGCGGGCCTAACTATGGCTACACCTTC. Residues: CSASGPNYGYTF.

This rearrangement joins TRBV5-1 to TRBJ2-7, with D perhaps matching TRBD2 (6 bases). The CDR3 spans 14 residues. Between the trimmed V and J ends, which lost 5 bases and 2 bases, there was a span of 14 bases. The germline V gene encodes CDR1 SGHRS and CDR2 YFSETQ. The CDR3 DNA follows: TGCGCCAGCAGTATCGGGCTAGCGACCTACGAGCAGTACTTC. Its protein product is CASSIGLATYEQYF.

The V gene is TRBV5-1, the J gene TRBJ1-5; a possible D gene is TRBD1 (5 bases). In germline, CDR1 is SGHRS, CDR2 YFSETQ. Trimming pared 0 bases from V and 2 bases from J, leaving 9 bases between. The length of the CDR3 is 15 residues. DNA for the CDR3: TGCGCCAGCAGCTTGGATGGGACGGGCAATCAGCCCCAGCATTTT. This translates into CASSLDGTGNQPQHF.

This clonotype was counted between two and nine times. Given the absence of the conserved phenylalanine or tryptophan at the CDR3 end, a read error is likely. This sequence joins TRBV18 and TRBJ1-2, with TRBD1 matching over 9 bases. V was clipped by 5 bases and J by 1 base; unmatched bases: 8. Germline V CDR1 and CDR2: KGHSH, LQKENI. This CDR3 comprises 16 residues. CDR3 sequence reads: CASSKPGQGLNYGYTI. The CDR3 DNA is TGTGCCAGCTCAAAGCCGGGACAGGGACTTAACTATGGCTACACCATC.

In its sample, this clonotype was seen a few times. J is TRBJ2-2 and V is TRBV6-6; TRBD2 matches at 8 bases. Germline lookup yields CDR1 MNHNY and CDR2 SVGAGI (reference sequence). The CDR3 length is 16 residues. The junction had 3 bases not matched to a gene; V was cut back by 0 bases and J by 3 bases. The CDR3 DNA reads as TGTGCCAGCAGTTACTCAGGGACTAGAGACACCGGGGAGCTGTTTTTT. Its protein is CASSYSGTRDTGELFF.

This sequence joins TRBV20-1 and TRBJ2-5; TRBD2 might be the D (5 bases). The CDR3 has 13 residues. Germline V gives CDR1 DFQATT, CDR2 SNEGSKA (reference sequence). Trimming shortened V by 6 bases and J by 1 base, and 12 bases separated the two germline ends. The CDR3 sequence is CSATKRAQETQYF. In DNA, the CDR3 is TGCAGTGCCACCAAGAGGGCCCAAGAGACCCAGTACTTC.

This clonotype was recorded at least ten times. The rearrangement links TRBV20-1 to TRBJ2-5; 11 bases line up with TRBD2. The CDR3 has 15 residues. Trimming took 5 bases from V and 3 from J; bases not matched to a gene: 8. The V gene's germline CDR1 is DFQATT and CDR2 SNEGSKA (reference sequence). Here the CDR3 DNA reads TGCAGTGCTCTTAATAGCGGGAGGGACGAAGAGACCCAGTACTTC. It translates to CSALNSGRDEETQYF.

In its sample, this clonotype was seen many times. The gene calls are TRBV7-6 and TRBJ2-1, with 7 bases fitting TRBD1. The junction had 6 bases not matched to a gene; V was cut back by 0 bases and J by 4 bases. Germline lookup yields CDR1 SGHVS and CDR2 FNYEAQ. This CDR3 has 16 residues. CDR3 region: CASSLANRGPYNEQFF. Written as DNA, the CDR3 is TGTGCCAGCAGCTTAGCGAACAGGGGACCGTACAATGAGCAGTTCTTC. The variable domain in full, with the rest retrieved from reference TRBV7-6 and TRBJ2-1, is GAGVSQSPRYKVTKRGQDVALRCDPISGHVSLYWYRQALGQGPEFLTYFNYEAQQDKSGLPNDRFSAERPEGSISTLTIQRTEQRDSAMYRCASSLANRGPYNEQFFGPGTRLTVL.

The V gene is TRBV28, the J gene TRBJ2-5; D is ambiguous. The J call is doubtful: the DNA matches TRBJ2-1 better. This CDR3 is built from 15 residues. Germline CDR1 MDHEN, CDR2 SYDVKM. The CDR3 is CASSLPTKLHNEQFF. The CDR3 nucleotides read TGTGCCAGCAGTTTACCTACTAAACTACACAATGAGCAGTTCTTC.

V is TRBV7-2 and J is TRBJ1-3, with D possibly being TRBD1 (5 bases). Looked up from germline, CDR1 is SGHTA and CDR2 is FQGNSA. The length of the CDR3 is 15 residues. Trimming left V 3 bases short and J 0 bases short, with 9 bases between. The CDR3 DNA follows: TGTGCCAGCAGCTTGGGACGGAGCTCTGGAAACACCATATATTTT. It specifies CASSLGRSSGNTIYF. The full variable domain, in which reference TRBV7-2 and TRBJ1-3 provide the parts outside the CDR3, is GAGVSQSPSNKVTEKGKDVELRCDPISGHTALYWYRQSLGQGLEFLIYFQGNSAPDKSGLPSDRFSAERTGGSVSTLTIQRTQQEDSAVYLCASSLGRSSGNTIYFGEGSWLTVV.

The V and J genes are TRBV29-1 and TRBJ2-1; 13 bases line up with TRBD2. Germline V lookup: CDR1 SQVTM, CDR2 ANQGSEA. The CDR3 extends over 18 amino acids. V was pared by 3 bases and J by 4 bases, with 12 bases of the junction left unmatched. The DNA for the CDR3 is TGCAGCGTTGACGGGACAGGGACTAGCGGGACCCCTTACAATGAGCAGTTCTTC. It is translated as CSVDGTGTSGTPYNEQFF.